The 4 T cell receptor beta chains presented below share a single source sample, sequenced in a study of blood T cell repertoires in COVID-19. Some clones are missing from TCRdb's copy, which holds only in-frame ones; the method was immunoSEQ multiplex PCR. The data contain more than 110,000 clones, about 87% of them singletons. Sequencing input: peripheral blood. Receptor source: a human donor in a cohort sampled during active COVID-19.

The chain has TRBV11-3 and TRBJ1-1, with 7 nucleotides matching TRBD1. Unmatched junction bases numbered 5, after V lost 4 bases and J lost 0 bases. Germline values: CDR1 SGHNT, CDR2 YENEEA. The CDR3 spans 15 residues. CDR3: CASSYRQGMNTEAFF. As DNA, the CDR3 is TGTGCCAGCAGCTATCGACAGGGCATGAACACTGAAGCTTTCTTT.

This clone has just one count. The chain couples TRBV13 to TRBJ1-1, with D maybe TRBD1 (5 bases). V lost 4 bases to trimming and J lost 0 bases, with 12 bases between them. Germline CDR1 PRHDT, CDR2 FYEKMQ (reference sequence). The CDR3 runs 15 residues. CDR3 amino acids: CASSSSDSMNTEAFF. CDR3 bases: TGTGCCAGCAGCTCGAGCGACAGCATGAACACTGAAGCTTTCTTT.

This clone was recorded once. V usage is TRBV29-1 and J usage is TRBJ2-7; perhaps TRBD2 as D (6 bases). This CDR3 is 13 amino acids long. With 7 bases removed from V and 2 bases from J, the gap between germline ends came to 15 bases. From germline, CDR1 is SQVTM and CDR2 ANQGSEA. CDR3 DNA sequence: TGCAGCGGTGTGGGGGGTGTAACCTACGAGCAGTACTTC. Residues: CSGVGGVTYEQYF.

V and J are TRBV7-2 and TRBJ1-3; D uncertain. V lost 5 bases and J 0 bases, leaving 11 bases between the germline ends. This CDR3 is 15 amino acids long. Germline V gene data show CDR1 as SGHTA and CDR2 as FQGNSA. For the CDR3, the DNA is TGTGCCAGCAGCGCCCAACGGGTCTCTGGAAACACCATATATTTT. This translates into CASSAQRVSGNTIYF.